Below, 27 T cell receptor beta chains from the same sample are listed, as sequenced in a study of blood T cell repertoires in COVID-19 (dated by TCRdb to 2018 to 2020). The library was obtained by the immunoSEQ multiplex PCR assay. TCRdb stores this immuneACCESS table with in-frame sequences only. Part of the clones is absent; in the studies checked, under half of the shortfall reflects unresolved V genes, and no reason is known for the rest. The sample table shows 65,000 to 80,000 clones, and 88% are seen once. The ten largest account for 5.8% of the sample. Source material: peripheral blood. These receptors all come from a middle-aged man with active COVID-19.

The J gene is TRBJ1-5, the V gene TRBV19, with 8 bases identical to TRBD1. The CDR3 contains 14 residues. Germline V gene data show CDR1 as LNHDA and CDR2 as SQIVND (reference sequence). The ends lost 9 bases at V and 0 bases at J; junction bases unmatched: 4. CDR3 residues: CASQDRDSNQPQHF. CDR3 nucleotides: TGTGCCAGCCAGGACAGGGATAGCAATCAGCCCCAGCATTTT.

This chain links TRBV7-9 with TRBJ1-2; D is unclear. The V gene lost 5 bases and the J gene lost 4 bases, with 23 bases spanning the gap. The germline gives CDR1 SEHNR, CDR2 FQNEAQ (reference sequence). This CDR3 contains 17 residues. For the CDR3, the DNA is TGTGCCAGCAGCCCCTCGGAGGCGGTGCCTCTTGGCTATGGCTACACCTTC. Amino acids: CASSPSEAVPLGYGYTF.

The gene calls are TRBV5-1 and TRBJ1-1; no reliable D call. CDR3 length: 13 residues. Germline V gene data show CDR1 as SGHRS and CDR2 as YFSETQ. The V end lost 2 bases, the J end lost 8 bases, and 13 bases lay between the germline ends. CDR3 protein: CASSLMRTAEAFF. CDR3 coding DNA: TGCGCCAGCAGCTTAATGAGAACAGCCGAAGCTTTCTTT.

The chain recombines TRBV5-1 with TRBJ2-7; possible D gene TRBD2, 6 bases. The germline gives CDR1 SGHRS, CDR2 YFSETQ. This CDR3 has 14 residues. Trimming stripped 2 bases from V and 0 bases from J, with 9 bases between. The CDR3 loop is CASSLGDSSYEQYF. CDR3 nucleotides: TGCGCCAGCAGCTTAGGGGACTCCTCCTACGAGCAGTACTTC.

The chain recombines TRBV28 with TRBJ2-7; 7 nucleotides line up with TRBD1. The CDR3 is made up of 16 amino acids. The germline CDR1 and CDR2 sequences are MDHEN and SYDVKM. Trimming at V came to 0 bases and at J to 1 base, leaving 6 bases not matched to a gene. The CDR3 reads CASSLWWGTESYEQYF. In DNA, the CDR3 is TGTGCCAGCAGTTTATGGTGGGGGACAGAGTCCTACGAGCAGTACTTC. Filled out from reference TRBV28 and TRBJ2-7, the complete variable domain reads DVKVTQSSRYLVKRTGEKVFLECVQDMDHENMFWYRQDPGLGLRLIYFSYDVKMKEKGDIPEGYSVSREKKERFSLILESASTNQTSMYLCASSLWWGTESYEQYFGPGTRLTVT.

This rearrangement joins TRBV28 to TRBJ2-5; D might be TRBD1 (6 bases). V was clipped by 5 bases and J by 7 bases, with 20 bases between them. The CDR3 runs to 15 residues. Germline V gives CDR1 MDHEN, CDR2 SYDVKM. The CDR3 region is CASSNSGAVRVTQYF. The CDR3 DNA reads as TGTGCCAGCAGTAACTCAGGGGCGGTCAGGGTGACCCAGTACTTC.

V gene TRBV5-5 combines with J gene TRBJ2-7, with 7 bases that match TRBD1. J was trimmed by 1 base and V by 4 bases; bases with no gene match: 11. Germline CDR1 SGHKS, CDR2 YYEKEE (reference sequence). The CDR3 contains 16 residues. CDR3 sequence reads: CASSPNFGTVSYEQYF. The CDR3, as DNA: TGTGCCAGCAGCCCAAATTTTGGGACAGTATCCTACGAGCAGTACTTC.

The chain employs TRBV5-1 and TRBJ1-1, with D maybe TRBD1 (6 bases). In germline, CDR1 is SGHRS, CDR2 YFSETQ. CDR3 length equals 17 residues. V was clipped by 0 bases and J by 3 bases, with 18 bases between them. The CDR3 region has the DNA TGCGCCAGCAGCTTGGATCCCAGGACAGTTTTGGACACTGAAGCTTTCTTT. The encoded protein is CASSLDPRTVLDTEAFF. The whole variable domain, remainder taken from reference TRBV5-1 and TRBJ1-1, is KAGVTQTPRYLIKTRGQQVTLSCSPISGHRSVSWYQQTPGQGLQFLFEYFSETQRNKGNFPGRFSGRQFSNSRSEMNVSTLELGDSALYLCASSLDPRTVLDTEAFFGQGTRLTVV.

This chain links TRBV5-1 with TRBJ1-2; TRBD1 aligns across 11 bases. Unmatched junction bases numbered 13, after V lost 4 bases and J lost 8 bases. The CDR3 totals 16 residues. Germline values: CDR1 SGHRS, CDR2 YFSETQ. CDR3 residues: CASSDGTGGVQMGYTF. The CDR3 region has the DNA TGCGCCAGCAGCGACGGGACAGGGGGAGTGCAGATGGGCTACACCTTC.

This clone has just a few counts. V gene TRBV6-5 combines with J gene TRBJ1-2, with 10 positions matching TRBD1. V shed 6 bases, J shed 5 bases, and the junction held 9 bases outside the gene matches. The CDR3 is 15 amino acids. Per germline, CDR1 MNHEY and CDR2 SVGAGI. CDR3 nucleotide sequence: TGTGCCAGCAGCCTGGGGACAGGGGATAGTTATGGCTACACCTTC. Amino acids: CASSLGTGDSYGYTF.

This sequence joins TRBV6-5 and TRBJ2-7; the D gene is possibly TRBD1 (6 bases). Germline V gives CDR1 MNHEY, CDR2 SVGAGI. The CDR3 length is 13 residues. The ends were cut back, 7 bases at V and 3 bases at J, with 13 bases in the middle. The CDR3, as DNA: TGTGCCAGCACCAAGGGACAACGCTACGAGCAGTACTTC. Translating it yields CASTKGQRYEQYF.

The genes are TRBV24-1 and TRBJ2-5; TRBD2 is a possible D gene (7 bases). With 7 bases removed from V and 3 bases from J, the gap between germline ends came to 14 bases. The CDR3 covers 14 residues. The germline V gene has CDR1 KGHDR and CDR2 SFDVKD. CDR3 DNA sequence: TGTGCCACCAGCGCGGGGGCTCTCAAAGAGACCCAGTACTTC. Amino acids: CATSAGALKETQYF.

The chain uses TRBV24-1 and TRBJ1-2; maybe TRBD1 (6 bases). The CDR3 loop spans 14 amino acids. The germline gives CDR1 KGHDR, CDR2 SFDVKD. The V gene lost 4 bases and the J gene lost 5 bases, with 13 bases spanning the gap. The CDR3 sequence is CATSDRTVSYGYTF. The DNA for the CDR3 is TGTGCCACCAGTGACAGGACAGTCAGTTATGGCTACACCTTC.

V is TRBV5-1 and J is TRBJ2-5; D is perhaps TRBD2 (6 bases). The CDR3 is 16 residues long. With 5 bases removed from V and 5 bases from J, the gap between germline ends came to 22 bases. The germline gives CDR1 SGHRS, CDR2 YFSETQ. CDR3 coding DNA: TGCGCCAGCAGATGGGGTATCGGGGGAATGGAGGAGACCCAGTACTTC. It specifies CASRWGIGGMEETQYF.

The chain is built from TRBV29-1 and TRBJ2-7; D unclear. The V and J ends lost 6 bases and 4 bases respectively, with 10 bases between them. This CDR3 contains 11 residues. CDR1 and CDR2 (germline): SQVTM, ANQGSEA. The chain's CDR3 is CSVETLYEQYF. CDR3 nucleotides: TGCAGCGTGGAAACATTATACGAGCAGTACTTC.

The chain is built from TRBV30 and TRBJ2-3; D is possibly TRBD1 (5 bases). Trimming took off 1 base at V and 2 bases at J, with 7 bases between the two ends. The V gene's germline CDR1 is GTSNPN and CDR2 SVGIG (reference sequence). There are 13 residues in the CDR3. The CDR3 DNA sequence: TGTGCCTGGAGTGCAGGGAACACAGATACGCAGTATTTT. The encoded protein is CAWSAGNTDTQYF.

This rearrangement joins TRBV18 to TRBJ1-3; D gene ambiguous. Per the germline V gene, CDR1 is KGHSH and CDR2 is LQKENI. The CDR3 is 14 amino acids. V gave up 2 bases and J gave up 8 bases, with 13 bases separating them. The CDR3 here is CASSPRISRDTIYF. The CDR3 DNA follows: TGTGCCAGCTCACCAAGGATCTCCCGGGACACCATATATTTT.

The chain joins TRBV29-1 to TRBJ1-2; TRBD1 might be the D (5 bases). With 6 bases removed from V and 4 bases from J, the gap between germline ends came to 15 bases. This CDR3 has 13 residues. The germline V gene has CDR1 SQVTM and CDR2 ANQGSEA. DNA of the CDR3: TGCAGCGTCGTTAGGGGAGGCCGCTATGGCTACACCTTC. This encodes CSVVRGGRYGYTF.

This clone was seen more than once but under ten times. V usage is TRBV4-1 and J usage is TRBJ2-5; D is possibly TRBD2 (7 bases). Germline V gene lookup returns CDR1 MGHRA and CDR2 YSYEKL. The CDR3 is made up of 16 amino acids. Trimming removed 0 bases at V and 6 bases at J, with 17 bases between. The CDR3, as DNA: TGCGCCAGCAGCCAAGATCCGAGGGGGGGCCGGAAGACCCAGTACTTC. It yields the protein CASSQDPRGGRKTQYF.

The chain joins TRBV5-8 to TRBJ1-6, with a tentative D call TRBD1 (5 bases). V was cut by 2 bases and J by 4 bases, with 16 bases left in between. There are 17 residues in the CDR3. Germline lookup yields CDR1 SGHTS and CDR2 YDEGEE. The CDR3 coding sequence is TGTGCCAGCAGCTTAAAGGTGACCCAGGGTTATAATTCACCCCTCCACTTT. This encodes CASSLKVTQGYNSPLHF.

V is TRBV9 and J is TRBJ2-2; 10 nucleotides line up with TRBD1. Germline CDR1 SGDLS, CDR2 YYNGEE. The CDR3 runs 16 residues. The V and J ends lost 3 bases and 4 bases, in that order; junction bases with no gene match: 6. The CDR3 coding sequence is TGTGCCAGCAGCGGAGAGGGACAGGGGCGCACCGGGGAGCTGTTTTTT. It is translated as CASSGEGQGRTGELFF.

V gene TRBV5-6 combines with J gene TRBJ2-7, with a weak D call TRBD2 (5 bases). There are 16 residues in the CDR3. The germline gives CDR1 SGHDT, CDR2 YYEEEE. The V gene lost 2 bases and the J gene lost 3 bases, with 18 bases spanning the gap. The CDR3 spells CASSFGLRPPHYEQYF. The CDR3 bases are TGTGCCAGCAGCTTCGGACTTAGACCGCCACACTACGAGCAGTACTTC.

This sequence joins TRBV5-4 and TRBJ1-1; no firm D call. V lost 0 bases to trimming and J lost 3 bases, with 12 bases between them. The CDR3 has 15 amino acids. Germline CDR1 is SGHNT and CDR2 is YYREEE (reference sequence). The DNA for the CDR3 is TGTGCCAGCAGCTTGGTTCGGTCCGCGGACACTGAAGCTTTCTTT. Its protein product is CASSLVRSADTEAFF. Full variable domain (missing parts from reference TRBV5-4 and TRBJ1-1): ETGVTQSPTHLIKTRGQQVTLRCSSQSGHNTVSWYQQALGQGPQFIFQYYREEENGRGNFPPRFSGLQFPNYSSELNVNALELDDSALYLCASSLVRSADTEAFFGQGTRLTVV.

This clone is labeled medium-sized. V gene TRBV5-4 combines with J gene TRBJ2-7, with D tentatively TRBD2 (6 bases). With 7 bases removed from V and 1 base from J, the gap between germline ends came to 15 bases. Germline V lookup: CDR1 SGHNT, CDR2 YYREEE (reference sequence). This CDR3 region has 14 residues. The CDR3 loop reads CASHQGGRSYEQYF. The CDR3 region has the DNA TGTGCCAGCCATCAAGGAGGGAGGTCCTACGAGCAGTACTTC.

The gene calls are TRBV27 and TRBJ2-3; D not certain. Deletions cut 3 bases from V and 0 bases from J, with 7 bases between. The CDR3 covers 14 residues. CDR1 is MNHEY and CDR2 is SMNVEV in the germline V gene (reference sequence). The CDR3 sequence: CASSLSRSTDTQYF. The CDR3 bases are TGTGCCAGCAGTTTGTCTAGGAGCACAGATACGCAGTATTTT.

The chain couples TRBV5-1 to TRBJ2-1, with 8 bases identical to TRBD2. This CDR3 comprises 16 residues. V lost 4 bases, J lost 0 bases, and 6 bases stayed unmatched. Germline-derived CDR1 and CDR2 are SGHRS and YFSETQ. CDR3 sequence reads: CASSPTGGSSYNEQFF. CDR3 nucleotides: TGCGCCAGCAGCCCCACGGGGGGGAGCTCCTACAATGAGCAGTTCTTC.

The chain recombines TRBV7-3 with TRBJ2-7, with 11 bases matching TRBD1. The CDR3 sequence is 14 residues long. V lost 5 bases and J lost 3; bases outside the gene matches: 3. The germline gives CDR1 SGHTA, CDR2 FQGTGA. The CDR3 DNA is TGTGCCAGCAGCACCGGGACAGGGGGCTACGAGCAGTACTTC. It encodes CASSTGTGGYEQYF.